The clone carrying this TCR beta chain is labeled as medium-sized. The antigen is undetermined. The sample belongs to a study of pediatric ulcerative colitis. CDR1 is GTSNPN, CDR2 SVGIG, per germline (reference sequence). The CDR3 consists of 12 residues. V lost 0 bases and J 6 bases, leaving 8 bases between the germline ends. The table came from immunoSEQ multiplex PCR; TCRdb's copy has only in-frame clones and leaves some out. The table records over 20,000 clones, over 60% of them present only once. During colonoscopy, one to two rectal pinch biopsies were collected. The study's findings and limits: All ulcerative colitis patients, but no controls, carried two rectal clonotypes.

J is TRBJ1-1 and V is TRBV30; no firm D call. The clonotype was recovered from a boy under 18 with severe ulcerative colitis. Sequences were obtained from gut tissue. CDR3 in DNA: TGTGCCTGGAGTGTAGCGCCATCTGAAGCTTTCTTT. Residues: CAWSVAPSEAFF.